The rows below give T cell receptor beta chains drawn from one sample of a study of T cells after posttransplantation cyclophosphamide. Here immunoSEQ multiplex PCR was the method, and the copy in TCRdb shows in-frame clones only, minus some. The data show under 15,000 clones, about four fifths seen once. Specimen: memory CD4+ T cells sorted from PBMCs. These receptors all stem from a man between 50 and 59 years old in good health, CMV-negative, and a related stem cell transplant donor. Each CDR3 is given with its conserved first and last residue. Fields, in order: CDR3 length, clone size, V gene, J gene, D gene, CDR3 DNA, CDR3 protein. A D gene is named only where the DNA matches it firmly. Part of the rows lack a size; the others show once, few, many or a class for expanded clones.

13	NA	TRBV11-2	TRBJ1-1	NA	TGTGCCAGCAGCTTAGCTACAGACACTGAAGCTTTCTTT	CASSLATDTEAFF
16	NA	TRBV2	TRBJ1-1	NA	TGTGCCAGCACCGTCGGAAGGGGCCGGGTCAGAACTGAAGCTTTCTTT	CASTVGRGRVRTEAFF
14	NA	TRBV7-9	TRBJ2-5	TRBD1	TGTGCCAGCAGAGAGGACAGGGTTTATGAGACCCAGTACTTC	CASREDRVYETQYF
13	NA	TRBV2	TRBJ1-2	TRBD1	TGTGCCAGCAGTGGGACAGGGGGTTTCCCATACACCTTC	CASSGTGGFPYTF
15	once	TRBV13	TRBJ2-7	TRBD1	TGTGCCAGCAGCCGGGGACAGGGTGAGCGATACGAGCAGTACTTC	CASSRGQGERYEQYF
15	NA	TRBV6-5	TRBJ1-2	NA	TGTGCCAGCAGTTACTCTAGGGCCTCGGGGGTTGGCTACACCTTC	CASSYSRASGVGYTF
17	NA	TRBV7-9	TRBJ2-7	NA	TGTGCCAGCAGCTTAGATTGGGCGGGACAGAACTCCTACGAGCAGTACTTC	CASSLDWAGQNSYEQYF
17	NA	TRBV7-2	TRBJ2-1	TRBD2	TGTGCCAGCAGCTTGCGCCACAGCGGGGCAAAAGGAAATGAGCAGTTCTTC	CASSLRHSGAKGNEQFF
16	few	TRBV2	TRBJ1-1	NA	TGTGCCAGCAGTGACTCAGCCTTCAACGAGGACACTGAAGCTTTCTTT	CASSDSAFNEDTEAFF
16	NA	TRBV6-5	TRBJ1-6	NA	TGTGCCAGCAGTTACGCGTCCGACAGCGGGCATTCACCCCTCCACTTT	CASSYASDSGHSPLHF
16	NA	TRBV5-5	TRBJ1-2	TRBD1	TGTGCCAGCAGTCCGACAGGGGGTCCACCGCCGGGAGGCTACACCTTC	CASSPTGGPPPGGYTF
14	NA	TRBV5-8	TRBJ1-2	TRBD1	TGTGCCAGCAGCTGGGGACAGGGTCCCTATGGCTACACCTTC	CASSWGQGPYGYTF
15	NA	TRBV7-2	TRBJ1-5	NA	TGTGCCAGCAGCCGGACACACCTTCGGAGTCAGCCCCAGCATTTT	CASSRTHLRSQPQHF
15	NA	TRBV10-2	TRBJ1-2	TRBD1	TGCGCCAGCAACCCGGGACAGGGAGCTAACTATGGCTACACCTTC	CASNPGQGANYGYTF
14	NA	TRBV5-5	TRBJ2-7	TRBD1	TGTGCCAGCAGTTACGGGACAGGGTACTACGAGCAGTACTTC	CASSYGTGYYEQYF
13	once	TRBV18	TRBJ1-2	TRBD1	TGTGCCAGCTCATTCGGACAGGGCCAGAGCTACACCTTC	CASSFGQGQSYTF
13	NA	TRBV21-1	TRBJ1-2	NA	TGTGCCAGCCCTCCAGGGCTAAAACGTGGCTACACCTTC	CASPPGLKRGYTF
13	once	TRBV29-1	TRBJ1-4	TRBD1	TGCAGCGTAGAACAGGGGGCGGATGAAAAACTGTTTTTT	CSVEQGADEKLFF
17	NA	TRBV5-1	TRBJ2-2	TRBD1	TGCGCCAGCATCCCGGGACAGGGGTCCCTCAACACCGGGGAGCTGTTTTTT	CASIPGQGSLNTGELFF
16	few	TRBV5-5	TRBJ2-7	TRBD2	TGTGCCAGCAGCTTTAGCGGGGAGACCTATTCCTACGAGCAGTACTTC	CASSFSGETYSYEQYF
15	NA	TRBV5-1	TRBJ2-7	NA	TGCGCCAGCAGAACATCGCCGGGACTTCAATACGAGCAGTACTTC	CASRTSPGLQYEQYF
14	NA	TRBV27	TRBJ1-5	TRBD1	TGTGCCAGCTCGTTTACAGGGGAGAATCAGCCCCAGCATTTT	CASSFTGENQPQHF
16	once	TRBV5-6	TRBJ1-2	TRBD1	TGTGCCAGCACCGCGGTCTCAGGGGGCGGGTTCCGTGGCTACACCTTC	CASTAVSGGGFRGYTF
13	NA	TRBV5-4	TRBJ1-1	NA	TGTGCCAGCAAACTGGCGGGGAGGACTGAAGCTTTCTTT	CASKLAGRTEAFF
12	NA	TRBV6-6	TRBJ1-1	NA	TGTGCCAGCAGCATCCTGAACACTGAAGCTTTCTTT	CASSILNTEAFF
16	NA	TRBV4-3	TRBJ1-5	NA	TGCGCCAGCAGCCAAGTCGCCGGGATCCCGAGCCAGCCCCAGCATTTT	CASSQVAGIPSQPQHF
14	NA	TRBV6-5	TRBJ2-1	NA	TGTGCCAGCAGTTACTCCTTTAAATACAATGAGCAGTTCTTC	CASSYSFKYNEQFF
14	NA	TRBV9	TRBJ1-5	NA	TGTGCCAGCAGCGCGGGGAGTGGAGATCAGCCCCAGCATTTT	CASSAGSGDQPQHF
12	NA	TRBV19	TRBJ2-5	NA	TGTGCCAGTAGTACAGACCAAGAGACCCAGTACTTC	CASSTDQETQYF
15	NA	TRBV6-6	TRBJ2-7	TRBD2	TGTGCCAGCAGTTACGGATCTAGCGGGGGGTACGAGCAGTACTTC	CASSYGSSGGYEQYF
14	NA	TRBV5-4	TRBJ1-2	TRBD1	TGTGCCAGCAGCTCGGGACAGGGCATCTATGGCTACACCTTC	CASSSGQGIYGYTF
14	NA	TRBV4-2	TRBJ2-3	NA	TGTGCCAGCAGCCAACTCCTCGAGAGGGATACGCAGTATTTT	CASSQLLERDTQYF
14	NA	TRBV6-1	TRBJ1-2	NA	TGTGCCACCTCGGTTGACAGAATCACCTATGGCTACACCTTC	CATSVDRITYGYTF
14	NA	TRBV5-1	TRBJ2-2	NA	TGCGCCAGCAGCCTGGCTTTGGCCACCGGGGAGCTGTTTTTT	CASSLALATGELFF
12	once	TRBV19	TRBJ1-6	NA	TGTGCCAGTAGTTTACAGGATTCCCCCCTCCACTTT	CASSLQDSPLHF
15	NA	TRBV4-2	TRBJ1-3	NA	TGTGCCAGCAGCCAAGTAGTGCCCCCTGGAAACACCATATATTTT	CASSQVVPPGNTIYF
15	NA	TRBV30	TRBJ1-2	NA	TGTGCCTGGAGTCTCCGAGGGGCAGGGGTCTATGGCTACACCTTC	CAWSLRGAGVYGYTF
15	NA	TRBV5-1	TRBJ2-5	NA	TGCGCCAGCAGCTTCGCTAAGGGAGGCCTCGAGACCCAGTACTTC	CASSFAKGGLETQYF
13	few	TRBV5-6	TRBJ1-1	TRBD1	TGTGCCAGCAGCTCGGACAGGTCCCTTGAAGCTTTCTTT	CASSSDRSLEAFF
15	NA	TRBV5-4	TRBJ2-1	NA	TGTGCCAGCAGCTCTGCGGGGCCCGCCTACAATGAGCAGTTCTTC	CASSSAGPAYNEQFF
12	few	TRBV7-8	TRBJ1-2	NA	TGTGCCAGCAGCTTAGGGGGAGGTGGCTACACCTTC	CASSLGGGGYTF
13	NA	TRBV5-6	TRBJ2-5	NA	TGTGCCAGCAGCTTGGGCAGGGAAGAGACCCAGTACTTC	CASSLGREETQYF
14	NA	TRBV19	TRBJ1-1	TRBD1	TGTGCCAGTAGACCGACAGGGGGAGACACTGAAGCTTTCTTT	CASRPTGGDTEAFF
14	NA	TRBV9	TRBJ2-5	NA	TGTGCCAGCAGCGTAGGCCAGCGGCAAGAGACCCAGTACTTC	CASSVGQRQETQYF
15	NA	TRBV7-9	TRBJ1-1	TRBD1	TGTGCCAGCAGCTTCCGGGACAGGGGGAACACTGAAGCTTTCTTT	CASSFRDRGNTEAFF
14	once	TRBV11-3	TRBJ2-1	TRBD1	TGTGCCAGCAGCACGTACAGGGGGCGGAATGAGCAGTTCTTC	CASSTYRGRNEQFF
16	NA	TRBV2	TRBJ2-2	TRBD1	TGTGCCAGCACGAGGGACAGGGTCGGGAGCACCGGGGAGCTGTTTTTT	CASTRDRVGSTGELFF
16	NA	TRBV5-1	TRBJ2-1	TRBD1	TGCGCCAGCAGCTGGGGGACAGGGAGCTCCTACAATGAGCAGTTCTTC	CASSWGTGSSYNEQFF
19	NA	TRBV21-1	TRBJ2-7	NA	TGTGCCAGCAGCAAAGTTCCGGACGACAGGGTAATCATCTACAGGGAGCAGTACTTC	CASSKVPDDRVIIYREQYF
15	NA	TRBV7-3	TRBJ2-2	NA	TGTGCCAGCAGCTTGAGGGCCGACTACACCGGGGAGCTGTTTTTT	CASSLRADYTGELFF
11	NA	TRBV7-9	TRBJ2-7	TRBD1	TGTGCCAGCAGCCGAACAGGGGGCGTGTACTTC	CASSRTGGVYF
14	NA	TRBV15	TRBJ2-7	NA	TGTGCCACCTCCAGGGGGGACTTCTCCTACGAGCAGTACTTC	CATSRGDFSYEQYF
14	NA	TRBV11-1	TRBJ1-1	NA	TGTGCCAGCAGCTTAGCCGCAGTGAACACTGAAGCTTTCTTT	CASSLAAVNTEAFF
15	NA	TRBV4-1	TRBJ1-2	NA	TGCGCCAGCAGCCAATCCGGGACACTTAACTATGGCTACACCTTC	CASSQSGTLNYGYTF
11	NA	TRBV5-4	TRBJ1-1	NA	TGTGCCAGCAGCCGCCGGTCTGAAGCTTTCTTT	CASSRRSEAFF
13	NA	TRBV18	TRBJ1-1	NA	TGTGCCAGCTCACCATCTCAGGACACTGAAGCTTTCTTT	CASSPSQDTEAFF
16	NA	TRBV25-1	TRBJ1-2	TRBD1	TGTGCCAGCAGTGAATTAGGGGGACAGGGGGCATGGGGCTACACCTTC	CASSELGGQGAWGYTF